These 7 T cell receptor beta chains share one sample of origin, sequenced in a study of cytomegalovirus exposure and HLA in healthy donors. A multiplex PCR was run with 60 Vbeta primers and 13 Jbeta primers. Libraries were prepared by immunoSEQ multiplex PCR; TCRdb keeps only in-frame clonotypes and omits some of them. The table lists more than 90,000 clones, roughly three quarters of them singletons. The sample comprised PBMCs. These receptors all stem from a woman aged 60 to 75 in good health and CMV-seronegative.

The chain joins TRBV2 to TRBJ2-7; no reliable D call. Germline CDR1 is SNHLY and CDR2 is FYNNEI. The CDR3 is 13 amino acids. Trimming left V 1 base short and J 7 bases short, with 11 bases between. DNA for the CDR3: TGTGCCAGCAGTGAAGGGGCAGTCCGGGAGCAGTACTTC. The encoded protein is CASSEGAVREQYF.

This chain connects TRBV4-3 to TRBJ1-2; TRBD1 matches at 7 bases. CDR3 length: 14 residues. Germline CDR1 is LGHNA and CDR2 is YSLEER. The V gene end was trimmed by 4 bases and the J gene end by 6 bases; junction bases not matched to a gene: 8. The CDR3 sequence is CASSPEGGRHGYTF. The CDR3 DNA sequence: TGCGCCAGCAGCCCGGAAGGGGGCCGTCATGGCTACACCTTC.

CDR3 nucleotides: TGTGCCAGCAGCTGGGCCGGGACTAGCCTCCCGGAGCAGTTCTTC. Residues: CASSWAGTSLPEQFF. This rearrangement joins TRBV7-2 to TRBJ2-1, with TRBD2 matching 9 bases. This CDR3 region has 15 residues. The J segment lost 10 bases and the V segment lost 4 bases, leaving 11 bases of the junction unmatched. Germline values: CDR1 SGHTA, CDR2 FQGNSA.

In DNA, the CDR3 is TGTGCCAGCAGCCCAGGGGGACAGCTGAACACTGAAGCTTTCTTT. It is translated as CASSPGGQLNTEAFF. The chain recombines TRBV5-4 with TRBJ1-1; 7 positions agree with TRBD1. Germline V CDR1 and CDR2: SGHNT, YYREEE (reference sequence). V shed 4 bases, J shed 0 bases, and the junction held 6 bases outside the gene matches. The CDR3 is made up of 15 amino acids.

The chain carries TRBV10-3 and TRBJ2-3; 8 bases are a match to TRBD2. V was pared by 6 bases and J by 3 bases, with 8 bases of the junction left unmatched. Germline CDR1 reads ENHRY; CDR2 reads SYGVKD. The CDR3 runs to 15 residues. This chain's CDR3 is CAISPAGDGTDTQYF. DNA for the CDR3: TGTGCCATCAGCCCAGCGGGAGACGGGACAGATACGCAGTATTTT.

In the case of this clone: Germline and junction disagree at one end, which may indicate a read error. This sequence joins TRBV2 and TRBJ1-2, with TRBD1 matching over 12 bases. The CDR3 is made up of 14 amino acids. CDR1 is SNHLY and CDR2 is FYNNEI in the germline V gene. The chain's CDR3 is CASRSPSGTGGTAF. DNA for the CDR3: TGTGCCAGCAGAAGCCCCTCCGGGACAGGGGGCACCGCCTTC.

This chain joins TRBV10-3 and TRBJ2-1; 8 bases are a match to TRBD2. This CDR3 is built from 17 residues. With V trimmed by 5 bases and J by 4 bases, 13 bases remained unmatched. Germline V gives CDR1 ENHRY, CDR2 SYGVKD. CDR3 loop: CAISSIAGGGLYNEQFF. CDR3 nucleotide sequence: TGTGCCATCAGTTCGATCGCGGGGGGCGGACTATACAATGAGCAGTTCTTC.